This TCR beta chain comes out of a study of T cell clonotyping in hematopoietic cell transplantation. Study findings and constraints: Without cell sorting, CD4 versus CD8 contributions remain unresolved. At the given depth, recipient repertoires were over 95% de novo clonotypes. Pathologically expanded recipient clonotypes increased progressively from day 30 to day 180 as diversity fell. Higher Inverse Simpson Index values in graft donor and pretransplant recipient predicted broader posttransplant TCR diversity.

The CDR3 sequence is 13 residues long. V lost 5 bases and J lost 4, with 11 bases in between. Germline V gene lookup returns CDR1 LNHDA and CDR2 SQIVND (reference sequence). Generated by immunoSEQ multiplex PCR, the TCRdb table keeps only in-frame clones and is missing some. The data show 40,000 to 45,000 clones, with 94% seen just once and about 0.81% held by the top ten. Worth noting for this clone: The antigen remains undetermined.

Specimen: peripheral blood mononuclear cells. This clonotype was obtained from a woman aged 50 to 65 in good health. Some clones in this sample may be carry-over from other donors' samples. The V and J genes are TRBV19 and TRBJ1-2, with no clear D. The DNA of the CDR3 is TGTGCCAGTAGTCTGGCAGCTGGCTATGGCTACACCTTC. The encoded protein is CASSLAAGYGYTF.